This TCR beta chain was sequenced during a study of cytomegalovirus exposure and HLA in healthy donors (TCRdb year 2017). About the study as a whole: According to an earlier analysis of 587 of the donors, about 180 million T cells yielded 95 million to 140 million unique TCR beta sequences and about 300 Gb of sequence data. Roughly 300 gigabases of sequencing data and 75 million to 85 million unique TCR sequences made up an early release that covered around 640 HLA-typed donors. Of the 350 to 400 genotyped donors, approximately 83% fell in the genetic ancestry cluster associated with self-reported Caucasian donors. The study aimed to test whether signatures of past pathogen exposure could be identified by cataloging public T cell receptors. The T cell repertoires of under 700 subjects were profiled by immunosequencing and related to cytomegalovirus serostatus. Along with the approximately 700-subject first cohort, a separate validation cohort of over 90 different subjects was used. To predict cytomegalovirus infection status, the study combined high-throughput TCR immunosequencing, statistical association of individual TCRs with disease status, and machine learning. A later analysis re-analyzed previously published TCR beta repertoires from 600 to 850 donors and added high-resolution HLA genotyping to study TCR occurrence patterns. Rather than using new phenotypic data, the later analysis identified candidate immune exposures from TCR beta sequences and from how often those sequences occurred across donors. An earlier analysis of a few hundred of the donors applied high-throughput TCR beta sequencing to assess whether each TCR beta V gene segment acted as functional or pseudogenic. Donor age, sex, ethnicity and CMV serostatus were compiled together with the repertoire data. Genome-wide SNP genotypes for about three fifths of the 666 donors were used in a later genetic analysis, which treated that subset as a discovery cohort. Every repertoire in the discovery cohort had been generated on one and the same sequencing platform. Both class I and class II loci were covered by HLA typing, at four-digit resolution. The number of donors typed differed by locus, with 629-630 for A, B, C, DRB1 and DQB1, roughly 550 for DQA1, 600 to 610 for DPA1, and some 440 for DPB1. Because of strong linkage in the cohort, roughly five DR-DQ haplotypes were treated as single units for association and clustering. Among 300 to 500 genotyped donors of the cohort, an average of approximately 200,000 unique TCR beta nucleotide sequences was sequenced per donor, of which about 19% were non-productive. Results and caveats for the whole study, not just this receptor: A further reported finding was that TCR beta sequences accurately predicted the HLA-A and HLA-B alleles for most subjects in the first cohort. According to a later analysis, most CMV-associated TCR beta chains appeared to be HLA-restricted, and the HLA associations seemed to be driven largely by CMV exposure. Broadly in line with IMGT annotations, most TCR beta V segments showed up in productive rearrangements about 87% or about 30% of the time in an earlier analysis of about 500 of the donors. The authors suggested that the approach could potentially be extended to other disease states and immunological phenotypes. Strong co-occurrence of HLA alleles, especially DR and DQ, made assigning TCR associations to individual alleles difficult. Because counts were too low, some 17 rarely observed V segments, including chromosome 9 orphons, were left out of the earlier analysis of roughly 600 of the donors. The 87-base-pair reads could not distinguish some IMGT-functional V segments, including TRBV6-2 and TRBV6-3, so those segments were excluded. The only immune exposure information available for the cohort was CMV serostatus. The study listed 150 to 200 TCR beta chains as associated with cytomegalovirus. In this cohort, only TCR beta chains were sequenced, and detectable features were limited by the absence of alpha or paired-chain data. Roughly uniform sequencing depth across donors was assumed in presence/absence analyses, although this assumption may not hold. In both the original and validation cohorts, the classifier was reported to diagnose cytomegalovirus status with high specificity and sensitivity. A later analysis found that TCR association rates varied across HLA loci, with DRB1 alleles showing the most associated TCRs and HLA-C alleles the fewest. Because HLA typing was missing for some donors at each locus, association tests included only the typed subset. In a later genetic analysis, fewer N-insertions in productive TCRs were reported among donors in an Asian-associated ancestry cluster than the approximately 670-donor mean. While some public TCRs were present in many individuals, most TCR sequences turned up only very rarely across donors. A later analysis reported that several top co-occurrence clusters appeared linked to parvovirus B19, influenza, CMV and Epstein-Barr virus. In vitro tests confirmed that a few of the cytomegalovirus-associated TCR beta chains recognize cytomegalovirus antigens. In a later analysis, 15,000 to 20,000 TCR beta sequences were associated with specific HLA alleles at a false discovery rate of 0.05. An association between a missense DCLRE1C variant and V-gene and J-gene trimming of TCR beta chains was found in a later genetic analysis and replicated in an independent cohort. In a later analysis, HLA-associated TCR beta chains were found to be more clonally expanded and to have lower generation probabilities than equally common non-associated chains. Linkage disequilibrium might explain the correlated functional status among segregating V segments, but an unknown experimental factor could not be excluded. A cluster of highly shared sequence variants was judged likely to represent a technical artifact of the sequencing pipeline.

Library method: the immunoSEQ multiplex PCR assay. For the multiplex PCR, a mixture combining 60 forward primers for TCR Vbeta segments and 13 reverse primers for TCR Jbeta segments was used. The CDR3 region of rearranged TCR beta genes was amplified from genomic DNA by a multiplex PCR assay. The amplified TCR beta libraries were sequenced on the Illumina HiSeq System as 87-base-pair reads. Per the authors' processing: Across the roughly 670 repertoires, a later analysis counted 80 million or so unique TCR beta chains, around 11 million of which were shared by at least two donors. Raw reads were error-corrected and collapsed into unique sequences with a nearest-neighbor algorithm that merged closely related sequences to remove PCR and sequencing errors. To assign V, D and J gene segments, CDR3 sequences were aligned to IMGT reference sequences. For a sequence to be retained, a match of at least six nucleotides was required to both a V gene segment and a J gene segment. Rearrangements were called productive when the CDR3 lacked stop codons and stayed in frame with V and J; all others were non-productive. CDR3 was defined according to IMGT convention as the region running from the second conserved V-encoded cysteine to the conserved J-encoded phenylalanine. In an earlier analysis of around 570 of the donors, sequences lacking an unambiguous match to a single V gene segment were excluded. An earlier analysis of fewer than 750 of the donors classified V segments as functional when productive rearrangements were above 56.7% and as segregating when the standard deviation between donors was above 5%. A statistical classification framework was developed to diagnose cytomegalovirus status using the catalog of TCR beta chain sequences. V and J gene assignment, in a later analysis, came from comparing TCR nucleotide sequences with IMGT/GENE-DB human TR gene sequences. A later analysis assigned CDR3 sequences and most-parsimonious VDJ recombination scenarios with the TCRdist pipeline. In a later analysis, each TCR beta chain was defined by its CDR3 amino acid sequence together with its V-gene family, and reads without a unique V-gene family were excluded. To address suspected cross-contamination and a sequencing artifact, a later analysis removed roughly 580 highly shared, low-generation-probability nucleotide sequences. A later analysis calculated a clonal expansion index for each public chain from normalized within-repertoire ranks of inferred template counts. In a later analysis, generation probabilities were computed with a VDJ recombination model fitted to out-of-frame rearrangements, and the resulting probabilities were checked against IGoR. In a later analysis, TCR-TCR, TCR-HLA and TCR-CMV co-occurrence was scored with hypergeometric tests, and a repertoire-size bias correction was applied to TCR pairs. A later analysis estimated false discovery rates by permuting HLA or CMV assignments 20 times. In a later analysis, co-occurring TCRs were grouped using DBSCAN, and TCRdist sequence similarity was added for clustering within HLA-allele-positive subsets. Repertoires with fewer than 30,000 or more than 120,000 public chains were left out of co-occurrence clustering, as were a handful of repertoires with anomalous nucleotide sharing. This immuneACCESS table, as held by TCRdb, lists in-frame sequences with V and J called but not all clones. Of the missing ones, under half trace to an unresolved V gene in checked studies; the others have no known cause. V and J calls and clone size follow that table, whereas D and trimming were derived from the DNA. The table held for this sample gives 130,000 or so clones. The ten largest account for 2% of the sample.

The cohort comprised fewer than 750 healthy bone marrow donors. Cohort members were all nominally healthy when sampled, although unrecorded immune exposures were likely present. The donor was CMV seronegative and belonged to the group of roughly 330 seronegative cohort members. Each donor provided a peripheral blood sample, and peripheral blood mononuclear cells were used for TCR beta sequencing. Genomic DNA was extracted from the blood cell samples with the Qiagen DNeasy Blood Extraction Kit. The germline V gene (reference sequence) yields LNHDA for CDR1 and SQIVND for CDR2. Including the terminal cysteine and phenylalanine, the CDR3 comprises 14 residues. The read is trimmed to its CDR3 DNA, 42 bases read in frame from base 1. The V end gives up 7 bases and the J end 3 bases, leaving 6 bases in the junction not matched to a gene. Details on this clone: Its antigen has not been determined.

The chain is made from TRBV19 and TRBJ1-5; 7 of the junction bases match TRBD1. This clonotype was obtained from a woman in her fifties or sixties in good health and CMV-seronegative. Sequenced sample: PBMCs. The DNA reads TGTGCCAGTACCTCGGGACAGACCAATCAGCCCCAGCATTTT. Its product reads: CASTSGQTNQPQHF.